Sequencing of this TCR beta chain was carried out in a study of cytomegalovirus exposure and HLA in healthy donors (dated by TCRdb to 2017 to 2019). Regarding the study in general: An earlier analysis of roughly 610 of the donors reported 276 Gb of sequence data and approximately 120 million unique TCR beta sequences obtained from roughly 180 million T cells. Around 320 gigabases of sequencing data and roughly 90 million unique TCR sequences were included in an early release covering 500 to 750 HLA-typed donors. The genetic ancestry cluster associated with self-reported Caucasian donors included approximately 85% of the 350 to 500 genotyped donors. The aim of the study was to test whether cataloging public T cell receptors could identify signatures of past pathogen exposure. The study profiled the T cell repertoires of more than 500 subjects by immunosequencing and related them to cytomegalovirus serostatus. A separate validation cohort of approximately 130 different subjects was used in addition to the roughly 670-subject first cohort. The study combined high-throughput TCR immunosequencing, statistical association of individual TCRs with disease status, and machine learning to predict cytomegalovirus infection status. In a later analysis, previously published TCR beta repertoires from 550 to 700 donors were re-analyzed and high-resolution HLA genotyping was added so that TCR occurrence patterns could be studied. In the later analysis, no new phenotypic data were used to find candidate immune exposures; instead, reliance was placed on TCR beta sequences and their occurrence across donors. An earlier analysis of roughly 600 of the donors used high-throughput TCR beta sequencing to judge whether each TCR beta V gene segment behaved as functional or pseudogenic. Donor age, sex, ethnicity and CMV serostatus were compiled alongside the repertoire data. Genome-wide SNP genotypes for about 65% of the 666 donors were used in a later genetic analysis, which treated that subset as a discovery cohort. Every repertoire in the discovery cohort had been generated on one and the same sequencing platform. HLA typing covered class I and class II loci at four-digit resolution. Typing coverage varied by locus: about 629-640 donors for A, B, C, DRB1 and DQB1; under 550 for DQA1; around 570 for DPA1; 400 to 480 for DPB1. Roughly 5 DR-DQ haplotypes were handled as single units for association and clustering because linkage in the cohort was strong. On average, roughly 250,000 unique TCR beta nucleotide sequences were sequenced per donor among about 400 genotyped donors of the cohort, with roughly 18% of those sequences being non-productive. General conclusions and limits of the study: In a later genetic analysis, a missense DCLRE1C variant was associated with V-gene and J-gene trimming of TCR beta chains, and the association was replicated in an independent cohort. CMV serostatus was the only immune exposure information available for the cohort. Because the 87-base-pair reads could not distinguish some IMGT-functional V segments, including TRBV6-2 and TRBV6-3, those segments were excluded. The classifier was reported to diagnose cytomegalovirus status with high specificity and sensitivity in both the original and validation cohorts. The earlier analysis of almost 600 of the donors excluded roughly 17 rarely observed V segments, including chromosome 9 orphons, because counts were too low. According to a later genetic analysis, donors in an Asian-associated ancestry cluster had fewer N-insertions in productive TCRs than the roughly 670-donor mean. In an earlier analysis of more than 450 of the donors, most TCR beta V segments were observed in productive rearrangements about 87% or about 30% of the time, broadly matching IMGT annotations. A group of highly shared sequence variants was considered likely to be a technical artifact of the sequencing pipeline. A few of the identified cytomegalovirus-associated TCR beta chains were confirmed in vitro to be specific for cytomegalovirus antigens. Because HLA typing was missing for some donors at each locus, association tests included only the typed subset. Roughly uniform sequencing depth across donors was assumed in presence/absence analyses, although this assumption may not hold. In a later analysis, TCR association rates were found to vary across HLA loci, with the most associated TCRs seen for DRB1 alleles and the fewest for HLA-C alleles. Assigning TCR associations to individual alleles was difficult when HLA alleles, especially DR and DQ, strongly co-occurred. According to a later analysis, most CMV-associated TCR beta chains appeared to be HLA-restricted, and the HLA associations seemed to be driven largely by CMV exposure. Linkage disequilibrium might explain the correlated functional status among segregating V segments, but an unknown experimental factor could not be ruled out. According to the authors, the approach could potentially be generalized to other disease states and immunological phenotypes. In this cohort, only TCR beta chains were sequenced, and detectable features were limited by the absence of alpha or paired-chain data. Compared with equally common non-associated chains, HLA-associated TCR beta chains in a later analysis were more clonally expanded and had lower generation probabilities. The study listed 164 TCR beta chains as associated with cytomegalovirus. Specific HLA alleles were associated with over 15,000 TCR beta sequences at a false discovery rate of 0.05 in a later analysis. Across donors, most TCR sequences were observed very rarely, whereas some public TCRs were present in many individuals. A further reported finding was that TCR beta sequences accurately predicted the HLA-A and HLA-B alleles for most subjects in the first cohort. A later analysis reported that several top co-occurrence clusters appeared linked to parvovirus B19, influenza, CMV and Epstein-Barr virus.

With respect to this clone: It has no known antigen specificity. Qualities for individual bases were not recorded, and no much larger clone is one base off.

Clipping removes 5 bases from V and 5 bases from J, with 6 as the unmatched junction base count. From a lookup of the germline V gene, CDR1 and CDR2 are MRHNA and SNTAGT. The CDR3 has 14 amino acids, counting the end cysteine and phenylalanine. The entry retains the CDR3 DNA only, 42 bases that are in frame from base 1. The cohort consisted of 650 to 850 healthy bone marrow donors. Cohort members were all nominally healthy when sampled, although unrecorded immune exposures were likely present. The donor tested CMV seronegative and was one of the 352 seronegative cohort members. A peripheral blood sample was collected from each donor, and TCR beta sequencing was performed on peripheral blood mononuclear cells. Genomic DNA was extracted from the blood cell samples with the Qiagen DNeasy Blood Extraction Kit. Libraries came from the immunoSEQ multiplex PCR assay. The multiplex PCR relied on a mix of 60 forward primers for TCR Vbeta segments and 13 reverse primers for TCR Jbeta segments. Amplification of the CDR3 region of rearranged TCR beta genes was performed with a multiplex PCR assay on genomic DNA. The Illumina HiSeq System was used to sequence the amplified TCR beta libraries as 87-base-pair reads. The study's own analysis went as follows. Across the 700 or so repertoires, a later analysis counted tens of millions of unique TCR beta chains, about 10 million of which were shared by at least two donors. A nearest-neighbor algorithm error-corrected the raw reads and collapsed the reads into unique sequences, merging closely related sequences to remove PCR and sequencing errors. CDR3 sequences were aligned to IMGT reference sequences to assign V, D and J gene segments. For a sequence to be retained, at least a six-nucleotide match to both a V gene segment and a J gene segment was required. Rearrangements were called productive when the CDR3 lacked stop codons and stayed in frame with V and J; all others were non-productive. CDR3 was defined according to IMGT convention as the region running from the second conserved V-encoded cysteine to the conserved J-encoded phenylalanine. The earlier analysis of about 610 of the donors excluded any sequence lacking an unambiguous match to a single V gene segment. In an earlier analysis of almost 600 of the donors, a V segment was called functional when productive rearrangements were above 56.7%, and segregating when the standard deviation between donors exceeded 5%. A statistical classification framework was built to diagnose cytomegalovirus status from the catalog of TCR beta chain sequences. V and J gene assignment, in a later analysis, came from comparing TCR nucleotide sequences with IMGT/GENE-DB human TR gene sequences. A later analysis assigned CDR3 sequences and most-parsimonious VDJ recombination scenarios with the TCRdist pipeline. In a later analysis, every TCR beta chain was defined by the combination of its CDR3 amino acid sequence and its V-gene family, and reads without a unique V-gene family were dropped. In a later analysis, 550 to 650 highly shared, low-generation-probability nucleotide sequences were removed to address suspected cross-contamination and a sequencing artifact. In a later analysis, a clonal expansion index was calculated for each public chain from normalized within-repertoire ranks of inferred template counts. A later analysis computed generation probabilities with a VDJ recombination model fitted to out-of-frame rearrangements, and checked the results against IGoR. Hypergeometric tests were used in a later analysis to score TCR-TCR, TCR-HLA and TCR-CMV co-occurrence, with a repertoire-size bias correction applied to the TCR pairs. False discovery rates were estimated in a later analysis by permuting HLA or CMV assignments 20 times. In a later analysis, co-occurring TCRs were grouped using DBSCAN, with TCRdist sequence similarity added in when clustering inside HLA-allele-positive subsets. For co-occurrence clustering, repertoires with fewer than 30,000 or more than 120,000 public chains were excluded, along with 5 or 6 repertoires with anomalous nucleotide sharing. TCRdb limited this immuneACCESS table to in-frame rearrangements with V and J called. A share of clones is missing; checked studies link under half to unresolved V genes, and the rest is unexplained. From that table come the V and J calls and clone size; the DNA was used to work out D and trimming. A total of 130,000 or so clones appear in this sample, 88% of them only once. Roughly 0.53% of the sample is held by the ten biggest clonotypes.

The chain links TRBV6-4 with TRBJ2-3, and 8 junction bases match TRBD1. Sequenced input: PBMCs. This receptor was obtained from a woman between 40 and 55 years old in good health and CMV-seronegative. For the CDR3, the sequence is CASSPGTGLDTQYF. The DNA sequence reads TGTGCCAGCAGTCCCGGGACAGGATTAGATACGCAGTATTTT.